Listed below are T cell receptor beta chains from one sample, sequenced in a study of blood T cell repertoires in COVID-19. Method: immunoSEQ multiplex PCR; TCRdb's copy keeps in-frame clones and lacks some. Among fewer than 200,000 clones listed, about 90% were seen once. Sequencing used peripheral blood. The origin of the receptors is a man aged 25 to 40 with COVID-19, enrolled during active disease. CDR3s include the opening cysteine and the closing phenylalanine or tryptophan. Each record gives: D gene, clone size, V gene, J gene, CDR3 DNA, CDR3 protein. A D gene is named only where the DNA matches it firmly. The size entry is marked missing in some rows and otherwise reads once, few, many or a size class.

d_call: TRBD1; clone_size: .; v_call: TRBV5-4; j_call: TRBJ1-2; cdr3_nt: TGTGCCAGCAGCTCGACTACAGGGGTGGGTGTCTATGGCTACACCTTC; cdr3_aa: CASSSTTGVGVYGYTF
d_call: TRBD1; clone_size: .; v_call: TRBV4-3; j_call: TRBJ1-5; cdr3_nt: TGCGCCAGCAGCAGTGGACAGGGCTATCAGCCCCAGCATTTT; cdr3_aa: CASSSGQGYQPQHF
d_call: .; clone_size: .; v_call: TRBV15; j_call: TRBJ1-5; cdr3_nt: TGTGCCACCAGCAGAGACAGGGGATTCACTAGGACGCCCCAGCATTTT; cdr3_aa: CATSRDRGFTRTPQHF
d_call: .; clone_size: .; v_call: TRBV3-1/TRBV3-2; j_call: TRBJ2-2; cdr3_nt: TGTGCCAGCAGCCAAGATTTGGAGTTTAGAGGCGGGGAGCTGTTTTTT; cdr3_aa: CASSQDLEFRGGELFF
d_call: .; clone_size: .; v_call: TRBV6-5; j_call: TRBJ1-1; cdr3_nt: TGTGCCAGCACCCCCCCAGGGAACACTGAAGCTTTCTTT; cdr3_aa: CASTPPGNTEAFF
d_call: .; clone_size: .; v_call: TRBV18; j_call: TRBJ2-3; cdr3_nt: TGTGCCAGCTCACCACGCACGACAGCTGCTAGCACAGATACGCAGTATTTT; cdr3_aa: CASSPRTTAASTDTQYF
d_call: .; clone_size: .; v_call: TRBV5-1; j_call: TRBJ2-3; cdr3_nt: TGCGCCAGCAGCTTCGACAGACCGGATACGCAGTATTTT; cdr3_aa: CASSFDRPDTQYF
d_call: .; clone_size: .; v_call: TRBV24-1; j_call: TRBJ2-6; cdr3_nt: TGTGCCACCAGTGATTTTAAAACTGGGGCCAACGTCCTGACTTTC; cdr3_aa: CATSDFKTGANVLTF
d_call: .; clone_size: .; v_call: TRBV9; j_call: TRBJ2-1; cdr3_nt: TGTGCCAGCAGCGTAGTTGGCGGGGTTGGCTACAATGAGCAGTTCTTC; cdr3_aa: CASSVVGGVGYNEQFF
d_call: .; clone_size: .; v_call: TRBV7-9; j_call: TRBJ1-5; cdr3_nt: TGTGCCAGCAGCTTAGGAACGCGGGGCAATCAGCCCCAGCATTTT; cdr3_aa: CASSLGTRGNQPQHF
d_call: .; clone_size: .; v_call: TRBV2; j_call: TRBJ1-5; cdr3_nt: TGTGCCAGCAGTACCCGGGTTGGCAATCAGCCCCAGCATTTT; cdr3_aa: CASSTRVGNQPQHF
d_call: .; clone_size: .; v_call: TRBV9; j_call: TRBJ2-1; cdr3_nt: TGTGCCAGCAGCACCCGACTAGAAGGGTGGGGCAATGAGCAGTTCTTC; cdr3_aa: CASSTRLEGWGNEQFF
d_call: TRBD1; clone_size: .; v_call: TRBV24-1; j_call: TRBJ2-3; cdr3_nt: TGTGCCACCAGTGACCCCCGGACAGGGTACACAGATACGCAGTATTTT; cdr3_aa: CATSDPRTGYTDTQYF
d_call: .; clone_size: .; v_call: TRBV7-9; j_call: TRBJ2-7; cdr3_nt: TGTGCTACCAGCAGCGCCTATAATGGGGGGGCGGCCTACGAGCAGTACTTC; cdr3_aa: CATSSAYNGGAAYEQYF
d_call: TRBD1; clone_size: .; v_call: TRBV7-9; j_call: TRBJ1-1; cdr3_nt: TGTGCCAGCAGCTTTATAACAGGGGGAGGCCGTGGTGAAGCTTTCTTT; cdr3_aa: CASSFITGGGRGEAFF
d_call: TRBD2; clone_size: .; v_call: TRBV15; j_call: TRBJ2-5; cdr3_nt: TGTGCCACCAGCTCCCCAGGGCTAGCGGGGCAAGAGACCCAGTACTTC; cdr3_aa: CATSSPGLAGQETQYF
d_call: TRBD1; clone_size: .; v_call: TRBV9; j_call: TRBJ2-5; cdr3_nt: TGTGCCAGCAGCGTAGAGGGCCGGGACAGGGAAAATCAAGAGACCCAGTACTTC; cdr3_aa: CASSVEGRDRENQETQYF
d_call: TRBD2; clone_size: .; v_call: TRBV18; j_call: TRBJ2-7; cdr3_nt: TGTGCCAGCTCACCGGGCGGGGGCTCCTACGAGCAGTACTTC; cdr3_aa: CASSPGGGSYEQYF
d_call: TRBD1; clone_size: .; v_call: TRBV9; j_call: TRBJ1-2; cdr3_nt: TGTGCCAGCAGCGTAGAAGGACAGGGGATTGATCGCTACACCTTC; cdr3_aa: CASSVEGQGIDRYTF
d_call: TRBD1; clone_size: .; v_call: TRBV7-2; j_call: TRBJ2-5; cdr3_nt: TGTGCCAGCAGCTTAGCACAGGGGGCGGAGGAGACCCAGTACTTC; cdr3_aa: CASSLAQGAEETQYF
d_call: TRBD1; clone_size: once; v_call: TRBV5-4; j_call: TRBJ1-2; cdr3_nt: TGTGCCAGCAGCTTGGGGGGCCGGACAGGGGGAAGGGATGGCTACACCTTC; cdr3_aa: CASSLGGRTGGRDGYTF
d_call: TRBD2; clone_size: .; v_call: TRBV4-2; j_call: TRBJ2-4; cdr3_nt: TGTGCCAGCAGCCAAGAGTATGCTAGCGGGGGGGCGGCCAAAAACATTCAGTACTTC; cdr3_aa: CASSQEYASGGAAKNIQYF
d_call: TRBD1; clone_size: .; v_call: TRBV5-1; j_call: TRBJ1-2; cdr3_nt: TGCGCCAGCAGCGGACAGGGTAGAGGCTACACCTTC; cdr3_aa: CASSGQGRGYTF
d_call: .; clone_size: .; v_call: TRBV19; j_call: TRBJ2-3; cdr3_nt: TGTGCCAGTAGTATAGGGCTCAGCACAGATACGCAGTATTTT; cdr3_aa: CASSIGLSTDTQYF
d_call: TRBD2; clone_size: .; v_call: TRBV24-1; j_call: TRBJ2-3; cdr3_nt: TGTGCCACCAGTGATAACCGGACTAGCGGGAGAATCGGCACAGATACGCAGTATTTT; cdr3_aa: CATSDNRTSGRIGTDTQYF
d_call: TRBD1; clone_size: .; v_call: TRBV4-1; j_call: TRBJ1-5; cdr3_nt: TGCGCCAGCAGCCTAGGACAGGTTAATCAGCCCCAGCATTTT; cdr3_aa: CASSLGQVNQPQHF
d_call: TRBD2; clone_size: .; v_call: TRBV19; j_call: TRBJ2-2; cdr3_nt: TGTGCCAGTAATACACCGGGACTAGGAACCGGGGAGCTGTTTTTT; cdr3_aa: CASNTPGLGTGELFF
d_call: TRBD1; clone_size: .; v_call: TRBV10-3; j_call: TRBJ2-7; cdr3_nt: TGTGCCATCAGGCAGGGACAGGGGTCCTACGAGCAGTACTTC; cdr3_aa: CAIRQGQGSYEQYF
d_call: .; clone_size: .; v_call: TRBV4-3; j_call: TRBJ1-4; cdr3_nt: TGCGCCAGCAGCCAAGGGGTAATAAGGACAGAGCCGTTTTTT; cdr3_aa: CASSQGVIRTEPFF
d_call: .; clone_size: .; v_call: TRBV9; j_call: TRBJ1-6; cdr3_nt: TGTGCCAGCAGCGTAGCCGGGGGTAATTCACCCCTCCACTTT; cdr3_aa: CASSVAGGNSPLHF
d_call: .; clone_size: once; v_call: TRBV6-6; j_call: TRBJ2-1; cdr3_nt: TGTGCCAGCAGTTCCTTAGAACCAGGGCAGTTCTTC; cdr3_aa: CASSSLEPGQFF
d_call: .; clone_size: .; v_call: TRBV4-3; j_call: TRBJ2-7; cdr3_nt: TGCGCCAGCAGCCCCAGCGAGGGACTCGAGCAGTACTTC; cdr3_aa: CASSPSEGLEQYF
d_call: .; clone_size: .; v_call: TRBV11-2; j_call: TRBJ1-1; cdr3_nt: TGTGCCAGCAGCTTAGCTTTTTACACTGAAGCTTTCTTT; cdr3_aa: CASSLAFYTEAFF
d_call: TRBD1; clone_size: .; v_call: TRBV7-2; j_call: TRBJ1-1; cdr3_nt: TGTGCCAGCAGCCGGGACAGATGGTCCGCTGAAGCTTTCTTT; cdr3_aa: CASSRDRWSAEAFF
d_call: TRBD2; clone_size: .; v_call: TRBV4-1; j_call: TRBJ2-5; cdr3_nt: TGCGCCAGCAGCCAACTCTCCGGGACTAGCGGGGGGCTCCGCCTTCGAGACCAGTACTTC; cdr3_aa: CASSQLSGTSGGLRLRDQYF
d_call: .; clone_size: once; v_call: TRBV6-5; j_call: TRBJ1-5; cdr3_nt: TGTGCCAGCAGACAGGAGAACAATCAGCCCCAGCATTTT; cdr3_aa: CASRQENNQPQHF
d_call: TRBD2; clone_size: .; v_call: TRBV2; j_call: TRBJ2-7; cdr3_nt: TGTGCCAGCACCGGGACTAGCTACGAGCAGTACTTC; cdr3_aa: CASTGTSYEQYF
d_call: TRBD1; clone_size: .; v_call: TRBV3-1/TRBV3-2; j_call: TRBJ2-7; cdr3_nt: TGTGCCAGCAGCCACCGGGACAGTTTCTACGAGCAGTACTTC; cdr3_aa: CASSHRDSFYEQYF
d_call: TRBD1; clone_size: .; v_call: TRBV7-9; j_call: TRBJ1-2; cdr3_nt: TGTGCCAGCAGCTTAGATGGAGCCAGGGGGCTTAACTATGGCTACACCTTC; cdr3_aa: CASSLDGARGLNYGYTF
d_call: .; clone_size: .; v_call: TRBV7-9; j_call: TRBJ2-2; cdr3_nt: TGTGCCAGCAGCTTGAGTCATCTTAAGACCGGGGAGCTGTTTTTT; cdr3_aa: CASSLSHLKTGELFF
d_call: .; clone_size: .; v_call: TRBV19; j_call: TRBJ1-1; cdr3_nt: TGTGCCCCAAGTAGCGGGGGGTCCTTAATATCGGCAGGGCCCAATGAAGCTTTCTTT; cdr3_aa: CAPSSGGSLISAGPNEAFF
d_call: .; clone_size: .; v_call: TRBV6-2/TRBV6-3; j_call: TRBJ2-6; cdr3_nt: TGTGCCAGCAGTCCCCACGGAAGAGGTCAGCTCTCTGGGGCCAACGTCCTGACTTTC; cdr3_aa: CASSPHGRGQLSGANVLTF
d_call: .; clone_size: .; v_call: TRBV6-5; j_call: TRBJ2-3; cdr3_nt: TGTGCCAGCAGTTACAGTGCGGGGCGATACACAGATACGCAGTATTTT; cdr3_aa: CASSYSAGRYTDTQYF
d_call: TRBD2; clone_size: .; v_call: TRBV9; j_call: TRBJ2-5; cdr3_nt: TGTGCCAGCGCCGGGGGCGGGGGGGCCCAAGAGACCCAGTACTTC; cdr3_aa: CASAGGGGAQETQYF
d_call: .; clone_size: once; v_call: TRBV19; j_call: TRBJ2-6; cdr3_nt: TGTGCCAGTAGTCCTGCGGGGCAGGCAGTACCTGGGGCCAACGTCCTGACTTTC; cdr3_aa: CASSPAGQAVPGANVLTF
d_call: TRBD1; clone_size: few; v_call: TRBV6-5; j_call: TRBJ2-1; cdr3_nt: TGTGCCAGCAGTTACTCGACAGGGGCCTACAATGAGCAGTTCTTC; cdr3_aa: CASSYSTGAYNEQFF
d_call: TRBD1; clone_size: .; v_call: TRBV27; j_call: TRBJ1-5; cdr3_nt: TGTGCCAGCAGTTTCCAGGGGGGCAGGGGCAATCAGCCCCAGCATTTT; cdr3_aa: CASSFQGGRGNQPQHF
d_call: .; clone_size: .; v_call: TRBV29-1; j_call: TRBJ2-7; cdr3_nt: TGCAGCGTTGTCAACTACGAGCAGTACTTC; cdr3_aa: CSVVNYEQYF